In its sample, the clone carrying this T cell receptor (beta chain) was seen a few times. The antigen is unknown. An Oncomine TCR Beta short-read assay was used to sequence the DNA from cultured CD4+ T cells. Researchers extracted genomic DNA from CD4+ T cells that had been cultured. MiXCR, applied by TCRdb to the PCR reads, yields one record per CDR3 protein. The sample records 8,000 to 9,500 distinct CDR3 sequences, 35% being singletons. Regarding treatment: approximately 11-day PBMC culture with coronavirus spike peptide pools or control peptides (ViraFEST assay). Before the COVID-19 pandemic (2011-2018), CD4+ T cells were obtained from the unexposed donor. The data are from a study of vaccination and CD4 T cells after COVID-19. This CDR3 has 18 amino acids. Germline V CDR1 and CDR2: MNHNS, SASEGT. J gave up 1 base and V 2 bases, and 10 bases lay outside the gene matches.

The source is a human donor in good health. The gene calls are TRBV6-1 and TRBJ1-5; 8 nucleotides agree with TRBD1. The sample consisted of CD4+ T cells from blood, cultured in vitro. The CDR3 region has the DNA TGTGCCAGCAGTGAACGAGGACAGGGTAGATCGAGCAATCAGCCCCAGCATTTT. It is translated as CASSERGQGRSSNQPQHF.